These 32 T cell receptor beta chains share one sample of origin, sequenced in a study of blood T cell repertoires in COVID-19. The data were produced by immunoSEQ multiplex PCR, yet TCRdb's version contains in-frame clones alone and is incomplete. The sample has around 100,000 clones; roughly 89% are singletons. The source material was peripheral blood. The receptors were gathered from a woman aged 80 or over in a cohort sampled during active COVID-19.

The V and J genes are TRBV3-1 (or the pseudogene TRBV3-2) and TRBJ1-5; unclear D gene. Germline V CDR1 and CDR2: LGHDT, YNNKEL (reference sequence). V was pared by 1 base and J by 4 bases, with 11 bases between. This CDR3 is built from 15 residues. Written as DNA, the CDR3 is TGTGCCAGCAGCCAAGCGGGGTCGGGAAATCAGCCCCAGCATTTT. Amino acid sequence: CASSQAGSGNQPQHF.

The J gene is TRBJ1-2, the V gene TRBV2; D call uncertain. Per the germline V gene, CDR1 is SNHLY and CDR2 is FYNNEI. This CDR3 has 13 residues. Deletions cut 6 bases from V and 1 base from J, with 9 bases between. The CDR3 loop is CASSPSVNYGYTF. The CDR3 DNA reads TGTGCCAGCAGCCCGTCAGTTAACTATGGCTACACCTTC.

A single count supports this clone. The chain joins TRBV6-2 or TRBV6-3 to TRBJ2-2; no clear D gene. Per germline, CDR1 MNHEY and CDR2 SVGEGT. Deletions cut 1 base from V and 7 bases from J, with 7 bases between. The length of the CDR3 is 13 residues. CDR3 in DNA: TGTGCCAGCAGTTACTTAACTTACGGGGAGCTGTTTTTT. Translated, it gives CASSYLTYGELFF.

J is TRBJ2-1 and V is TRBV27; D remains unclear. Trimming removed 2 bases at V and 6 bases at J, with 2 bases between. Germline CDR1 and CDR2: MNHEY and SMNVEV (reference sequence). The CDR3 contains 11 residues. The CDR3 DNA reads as TGTGCCAGCAGTTTACTCAATGAGCAGTTCTTC. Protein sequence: CASSLLNEQFF.

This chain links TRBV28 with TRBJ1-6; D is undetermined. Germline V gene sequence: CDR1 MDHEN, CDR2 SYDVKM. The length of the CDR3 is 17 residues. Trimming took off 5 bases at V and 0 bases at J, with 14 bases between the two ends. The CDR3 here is CASSTRLTSSYNSPLHF. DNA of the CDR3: TGTGCCAGCAGTACCCGCCTCACCAGCTCCTATAATTCACCCCTCCACTTT. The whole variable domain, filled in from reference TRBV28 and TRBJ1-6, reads DVKVTQSSRYLVKRTGEKVFLECVQDMDHENMFWYRQDPGLGLRLIYFSYDVKMKEKGDIPEGYSVSREKKERFSLILESASTNQTSMYLCASSTRLTSSYNSPLHFGNGTRLTVT.

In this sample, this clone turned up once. DNA of the CDR3: TGTGCCAGCAGCTTTACCTTTACAGGGGGCGCTCCCGGGGAGCTGTTTTTT. It yields the protein CASSFTFTGGAPGELFF. The V gene is TRBV13, the J gene TRBJ2-2; 9 positions match TRBD1. CDR1 is PRHDT, CDR2 FYEKMQ, per germline (reference sequence). Losses at the gene ends were 3 bases for V and 6 bases for J; bases not matched to a gene: 11. The length of the CDR3 is 17 residues.

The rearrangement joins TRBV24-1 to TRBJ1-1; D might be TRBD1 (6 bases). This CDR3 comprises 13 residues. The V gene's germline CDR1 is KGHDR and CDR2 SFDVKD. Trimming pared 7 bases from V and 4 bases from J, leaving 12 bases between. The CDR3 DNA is TGTGCCACCAGGAACAGGGCGGGCACTGAAGCTTTCTTT. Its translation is CATRNRAGTEAFF.

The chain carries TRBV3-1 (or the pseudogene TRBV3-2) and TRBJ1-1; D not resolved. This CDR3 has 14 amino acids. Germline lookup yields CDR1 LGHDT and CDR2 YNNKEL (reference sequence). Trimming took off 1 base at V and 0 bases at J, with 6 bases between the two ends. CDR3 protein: CASSQGQVNTEAFF. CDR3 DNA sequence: TGTGCCAGCAGCCAAGGGCAGGTGAACACTGAAGCTTTCTTT.

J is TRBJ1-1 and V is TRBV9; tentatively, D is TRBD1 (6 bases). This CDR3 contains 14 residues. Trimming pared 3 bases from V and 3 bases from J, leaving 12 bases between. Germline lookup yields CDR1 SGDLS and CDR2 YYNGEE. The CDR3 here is CASSEPHRDTEAFF. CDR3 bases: TGTGCCAGCAGCGAACCCCACAGGGACACTGAAGCTTTCTTT.

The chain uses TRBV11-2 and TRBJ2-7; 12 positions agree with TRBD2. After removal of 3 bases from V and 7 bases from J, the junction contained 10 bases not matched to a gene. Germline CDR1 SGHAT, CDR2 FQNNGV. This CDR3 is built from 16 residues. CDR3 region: CASSFRLAGVYEEQYF. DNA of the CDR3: TGTGCCAGCAGCTTTCGACTAGCGGGAGTCTATGAAGAGCAGTACTTC. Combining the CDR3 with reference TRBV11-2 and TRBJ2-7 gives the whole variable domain EAGVAQSPRYKIIEKRQSVAFWCNPISGHATLYWYQQILGQGPKLLIQFQNNGVVDDSQLPKDRFSAERLKGVDSTLKIQPAKLEDSAVYLCASSFRLAGVYEEQYFGPGTRLTVT.

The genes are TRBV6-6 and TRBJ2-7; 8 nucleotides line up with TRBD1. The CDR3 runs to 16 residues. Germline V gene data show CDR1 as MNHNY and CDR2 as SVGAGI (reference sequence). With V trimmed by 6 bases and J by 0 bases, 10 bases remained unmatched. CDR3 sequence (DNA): TGTGCCAGCAGACCCATGGGACAGGAGGGCTCCTACGAGCAGTACTTC. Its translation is CASRPMGQEGSYEQYF.

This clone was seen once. The DNA for the CDR3 is TGCACCAGCAGCCAGGGGCCGGCCTCACAGGGGGAAGAGACCCAGTACTTC. This sequence encodes CTSSQGPASQGEETQYF. V usage is TRBV1 and J usage is TRBJ2-5; the D call TRBD1 from the table was never checked on the DNA. TRBV1 is given as a pseudogene. The CDR3 covers 17 residues.

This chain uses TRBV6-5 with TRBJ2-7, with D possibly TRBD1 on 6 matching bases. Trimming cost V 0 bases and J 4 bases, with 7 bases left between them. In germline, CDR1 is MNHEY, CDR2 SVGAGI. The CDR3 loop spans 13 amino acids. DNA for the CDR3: TGTGCCAGCAGTTACTCGGGGGCGTACGAGCAGTACTTC. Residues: CASSYSGAYEQYF.

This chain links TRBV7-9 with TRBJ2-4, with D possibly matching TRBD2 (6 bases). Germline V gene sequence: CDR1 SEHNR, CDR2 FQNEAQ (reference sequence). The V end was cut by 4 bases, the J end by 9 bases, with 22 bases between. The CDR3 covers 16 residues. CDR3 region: CASSYLPGPVGSIQYF. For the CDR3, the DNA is TGTGCCAGCAGCTATCTTCCGGGACCTGTCGGGAGCATTCAGTACTTC.

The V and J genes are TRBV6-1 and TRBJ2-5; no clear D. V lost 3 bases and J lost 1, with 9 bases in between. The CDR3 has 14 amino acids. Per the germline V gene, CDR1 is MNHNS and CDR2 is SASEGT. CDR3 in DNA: TGTGCCAGCAGTGAGGCCACCCCCCAAGAGACCCAGTACTTC. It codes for CASSEATPQETQYF.

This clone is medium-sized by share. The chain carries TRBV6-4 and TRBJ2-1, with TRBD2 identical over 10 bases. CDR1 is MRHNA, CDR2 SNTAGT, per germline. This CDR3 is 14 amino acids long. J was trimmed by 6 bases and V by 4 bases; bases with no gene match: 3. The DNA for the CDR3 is TGTGCCAGCAGTGCAACTAGCGGGGCCAATGAGCAGTTCTTC. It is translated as CASSATSGANEQFF.

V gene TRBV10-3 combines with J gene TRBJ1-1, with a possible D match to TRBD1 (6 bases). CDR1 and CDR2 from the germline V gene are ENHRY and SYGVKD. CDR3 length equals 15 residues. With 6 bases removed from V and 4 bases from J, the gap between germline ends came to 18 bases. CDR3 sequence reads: CAIRDGRGGATEAFF. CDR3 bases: TGTGCCATCAGAGATGGGAGAGGGGGAGCCACTGAAGCTTTCTTT.

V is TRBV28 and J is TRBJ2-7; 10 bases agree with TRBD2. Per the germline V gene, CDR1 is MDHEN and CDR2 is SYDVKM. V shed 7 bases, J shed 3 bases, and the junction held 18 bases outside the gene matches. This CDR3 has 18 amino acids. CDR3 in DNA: TGTGCCAGCACCCCCGTTGGAGCGGGAGGGTTCCGACTCTACGAGCAGTACTTC. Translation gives CASTPVGAGGFRLYEQYF.

The DNA for the CDR3 is TGCGCCAGCAGCTCCAACTACAATGAGCAGTTCTTC. Amino acids: CASSSNYNEQFF. This chain links TRBV5-1 with TRBJ2-1; no clear D. The germline V and J ends were trimmed by 3 bases and 3 bases, with 4 bases remaining between them. The CDR3 runs to 12 residues. Germline-derived CDR1 and CDR2 are SGHRS and YFSETQ.

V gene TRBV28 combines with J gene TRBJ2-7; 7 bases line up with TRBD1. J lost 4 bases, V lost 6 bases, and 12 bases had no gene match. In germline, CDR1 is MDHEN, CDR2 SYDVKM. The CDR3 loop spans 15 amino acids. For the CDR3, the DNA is TGTGCCAGCAGACCAGGACAGGCCCAACTATACGAGCAGTACTTC. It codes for CASRPGQAQLYEQYF.

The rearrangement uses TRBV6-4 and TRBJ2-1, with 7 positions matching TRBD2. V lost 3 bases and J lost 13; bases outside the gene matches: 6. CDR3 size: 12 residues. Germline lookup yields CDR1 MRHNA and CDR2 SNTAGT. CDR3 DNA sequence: TGTGCCAGCAGTGAAAGCGGGGTATCCCAGTTCTTC. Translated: CASSESGVSQFF.

CDR3 sequence (DNA): TGCGCCAGCAGCTACAACCGACAGGGGGCGAACACCATATATTTT. Translated, it gives CASSYNRQGANTIYF. V and J are TRBV5-1 and TRBJ1-3; TRBD1 matches 10 bases. The CDR3 runs to 15 residues. V dropped 3 bases and J dropped 7; count of bases not matched to a gene: 7. In germline, CDR1 is SGHRS, CDR2 YFSETQ.

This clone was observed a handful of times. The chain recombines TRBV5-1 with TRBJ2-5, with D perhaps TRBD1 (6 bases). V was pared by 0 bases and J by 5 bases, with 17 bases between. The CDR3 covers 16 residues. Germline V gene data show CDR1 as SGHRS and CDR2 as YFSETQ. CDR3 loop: CASSLGSQGRGETQYF. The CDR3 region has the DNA TGCGCCAGCAGCTTGGGATCCCAGGGGCGTGGCGAGACCCAGTACTTC.

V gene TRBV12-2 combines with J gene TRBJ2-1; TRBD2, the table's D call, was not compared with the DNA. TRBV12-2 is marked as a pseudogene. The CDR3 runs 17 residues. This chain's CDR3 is CASRKGLAGGSYNEQFF. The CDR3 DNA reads TGTGCAAGTCGCAAGGGACTAGCGGGAGGCTCCTACAATGAGCAGTTCTTC.

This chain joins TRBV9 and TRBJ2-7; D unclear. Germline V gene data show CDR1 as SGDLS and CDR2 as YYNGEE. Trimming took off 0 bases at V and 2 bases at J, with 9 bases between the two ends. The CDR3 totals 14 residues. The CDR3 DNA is TGTGCCAGCAGCGTAGGGCATTCTGCCTACGAGCAGTACTTC. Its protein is CASSVGHSAYEQYF.

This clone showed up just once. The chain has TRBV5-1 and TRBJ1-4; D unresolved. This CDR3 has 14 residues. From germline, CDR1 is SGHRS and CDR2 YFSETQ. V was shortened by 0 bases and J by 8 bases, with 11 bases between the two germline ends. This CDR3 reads CASSLVAEGEKLFF. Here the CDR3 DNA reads TGCGCCAGCAGCTTGGTGGCAGAGGGAGAAAAACTGTTTTTT.

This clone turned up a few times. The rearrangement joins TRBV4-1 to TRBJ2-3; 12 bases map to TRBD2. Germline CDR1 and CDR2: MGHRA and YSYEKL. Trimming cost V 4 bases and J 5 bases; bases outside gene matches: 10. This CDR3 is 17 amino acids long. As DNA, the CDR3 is TGCGCCAGCAGCCTTACCCCTAGCGGGAGGGGGGTAGATACGCAGTATTTT. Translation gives CASSLTPSGRGVDTQYF.

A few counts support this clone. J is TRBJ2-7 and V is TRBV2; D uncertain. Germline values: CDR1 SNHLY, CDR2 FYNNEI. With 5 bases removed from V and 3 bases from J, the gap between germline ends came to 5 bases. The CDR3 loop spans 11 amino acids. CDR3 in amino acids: CASSKLYEQYF. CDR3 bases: TGTGCCAGCAGTAAACTCTACGAGCAGTACTTC. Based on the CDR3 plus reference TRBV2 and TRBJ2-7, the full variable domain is EPEVTQTPSHQVTQMGQEVILRCVPISNHLYFYWYRQILGQKVEFLVSFYNNEISEKSEIFDDQFSVERPDGSNFTLKIRSTKLEDSAMYFCASSKLYEQYFGPGTRLTVT.

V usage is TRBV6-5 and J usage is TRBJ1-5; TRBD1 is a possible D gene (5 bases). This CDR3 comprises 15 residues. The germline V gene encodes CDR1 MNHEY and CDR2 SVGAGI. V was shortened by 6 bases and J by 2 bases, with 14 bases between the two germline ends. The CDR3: CASSGTPGGNQPQHF. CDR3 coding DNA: TGTGCCAGCAGCGGGACTCCCGGGGGCAATCAGCCCCAGCATTTT.

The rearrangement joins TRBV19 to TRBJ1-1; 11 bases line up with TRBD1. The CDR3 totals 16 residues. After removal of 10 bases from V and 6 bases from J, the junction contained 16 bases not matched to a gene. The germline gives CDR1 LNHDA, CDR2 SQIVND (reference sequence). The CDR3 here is CAIQGHPGQGDAEAFF. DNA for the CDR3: TGTGCCATCCAAGGACATCCGGGACAGGGGGACGCTGAAGCTTTCTTT.

The CDR3 is CASRLAGGTSTDTQYF. CDR3 in DNA: TGTGCCAGTCGGCTAGCGGGAGGGACTAGCACAGATACGCAGTATTTT. The chain recombines TRBV19 with TRBJ2-3, with TRBD2 identical over 12 bases. Looked up from germline, CDR1 is LNHDA and CDR2 is SQIVND (reference sequence). With 8 bases clipped from V and 0 bases from J, the junction kept 6 bases outside the gene matches. The CDR3 runs to 16 residues.

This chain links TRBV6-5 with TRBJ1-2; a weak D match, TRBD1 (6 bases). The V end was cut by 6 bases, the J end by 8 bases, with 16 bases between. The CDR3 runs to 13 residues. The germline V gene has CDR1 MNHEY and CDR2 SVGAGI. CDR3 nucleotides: TGTGCCAGCAGCAAGACAGGAAGCGGAGGCTACACCTTC. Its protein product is CASSKTGSGGYTF.